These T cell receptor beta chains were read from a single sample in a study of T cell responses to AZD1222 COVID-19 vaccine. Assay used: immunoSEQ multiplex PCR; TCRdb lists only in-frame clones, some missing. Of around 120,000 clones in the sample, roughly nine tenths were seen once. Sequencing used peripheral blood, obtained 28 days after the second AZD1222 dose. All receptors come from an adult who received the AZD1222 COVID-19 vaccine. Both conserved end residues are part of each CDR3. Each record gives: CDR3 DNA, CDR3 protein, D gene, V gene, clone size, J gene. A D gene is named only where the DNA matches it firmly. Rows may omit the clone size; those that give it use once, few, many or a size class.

cdr3_nt: TGTGCCAGCAGTAAACAGGGGGCAGGATCACCCCTCCACTTT
cdr3_aa: CASSKQGAGSPLHF
d_call: TRBD1
v_call: TRBV27
clone_size: NA
j_call: TRBJ1-6

cdr3_nt: TGTGCCAGCAGTGATGGGCGGGAGACCACAGATACGCAGTATTTT
cdr3_aa: CASSDGRETTDTQYF
d_call: TRBD2
v_call: TRBV6-4
clone_size: few
j_call: TRBJ2-3

cdr3_nt: TGTGCCAGCAGCCAATCGGAAGGGGCGGGAGCCCTTAATGAGCAGTTCTTC
cdr3_aa: CASSQSEGAGALNEQFF
d_call: TRBD2
v_call: TRBV14
clone_size: NA
j_call: TRBJ2-1

cdr3_nt: TGCGCCAGCAGCTTGGCCTACACGAACACCGGGGAGCTGTTTTTT
cdr3_aa: CASSLAYTNTGELFF
d_call: NA
v_call: TRBV5-1
clone_size: NA
j_call: TRBJ2-2

cdr3_nt: TGTGCCAGCTCACCACGTGGGACAGGCTGGGGAACTGAAGCTTTCTTT
cdr3_aa: CASSPRGTGWGTEAFF
d_call: TRBD1
v_call: TRBV18
clone_size: NA
j_call: TRBJ1-1

cdr3_nt: TGTGCCAGCAGTGAAACACGGACAGGGCGCACCGGGGAGCTGTTTTTT
cdr3_aa: CASSETRTGRTGELFF
d_call: TRBD1
v_call: TRBV6-1
clone_size: once
j_call: TRBJ2-2

cdr3_nt: TGTGCCAGCAGCCCCCGACAGGGGGCTCAGGAAAAACTGTTTTTT
cdr3_aa: CASSPRQGAQEKLFF
d_call: TRBD1
v_call: TRBV11-2
clone_size: NA
j_call: TRBJ1-4

cdr3_nt: TGTGCCAGCAGCCAAGGGACCACCCACTCTGGGGCCAACGTCCTGACTTTC
cdr3_aa: CASSQGTTHSGANVLTF
d_call: NA
v_call: TRBV3-1/TRBV3-2
clone_size: NA
j_call: TRBJ2-6

cdr3_nt: TGTGCCAGCGGGTTAGAGGCAGGGCGTAACTATGGCTACACCTTC
cdr3_aa: CASGLEAGRNYGYTF
d_call: NA
v_call: TRBV28
clone_size: NA
j_call: TRBJ1-2

cdr3_nt: TGTGCCGTCCAGGGGAACACCGGGGAGCTGTTTTTT
cdr3_aa: CAVQGNTGELFF
d_call: NA
v_call: TRBV7-6
clone_size: once
j_call: TRBJ2-2

cdr3_nt: TGTGCCAGCAGTTCTACCATAGGACTAGCGGGAGTCGGCGGAGAGACCCAGTACTTC
cdr3_aa: CASSSTIGLAGVGGETQYF
d_call: TRBD2
v_call: TRBV6-2/TRBV6-3
clone_size: NA
j_call: TRBJ2-5

cdr3_nt: TGTGCCAGCAGTTTAAACAGGGGGCAGGGCACCGGGGAGCTGTTTTTT
cdr3_aa: CASSLNRGQGTGELFF
d_call: TRBD1
v_call: TRBV28
clone_size: NA
j_call: TRBJ2-2

cdr3_nt: TGTGCCAGCAGTACAGGGGTCTCTGGAAACACCATATATTTT
cdr3_aa: CASSTGVSGNTIYF
d_call: TRBD1
v_call: TRBV28
clone_size: NA
j_call: TRBJ1-3

cdr3_nt: TGTGCCAGCTCACGAGAGAACATGAACACTGAAGCTTTCTTT
cdr3_aa: CASSRENMNTEAFF
d_call: NA
v_call: TRBV18
clone_size: NA
j_call: TRBJ1-1

cdr3_nt: TGTGCCAGCAGCTTGATAGCGGGAGCTAACAATGAGCAGTTCTTC
cdr3_aa: CASSLIAGANNEQFF
d_call: TRBD2
v_call: TRBV5-5
clone_size: NA
j_call: TRBJ2-1

cdr3_nt: TGTGCCAGCAGCCTCCGCCCGGACAGGGGCAACGAGCAGTACTTC
cdr3_aa: CASSLRPDRGNEQYF
d_call: TRBD1
v_call: TRBV9
clone_size: NA
j_call: TRBJ2-7

cdr3_nt: TGTGCCAGCAGCCAATCCGACGGTTCTTCGGGGGACACCATATATTTT
cdr3_aa: CASSQSDGSSGDTIYF
d_call: NA
v_call: TRBV16
clone_size: NA
j_call: TRBJ1-3

cdr3_nt: TGCAGTGCTAATAGCCTCCGAATCTTC
cdr3_aa: CSANSLRIF
d_call: NA
v_call: TRBV20-1
clone_size: NA
j_call: TRBJ1-2

cdr3_nt: TGTGCCAGCAGTTCCCAGCACCGAGCGGGAAATACAGATACGCAGTATTTT
cdr3_aa: CASSSQHRAGNTDTQYF
d_call: TRBD2
v_call: TRBV27
clone_size: NA
j_call: TRBJ2-3

cdr3_nt: TGTGCCAGCAGCTTAGATCTTAGCGGGAGAAGCAATGAGCAGTTCTTC
cdr3_aa: CASSLDLSGRSNEQFF
d_call: TRBD2
v_call: TRBV5-4
clone_size: NA
j_call: TRBJ2-1

cdr3_nt: TGTGCCAGCACCCTTTCGAGGGGACAGTTTTACACTGAAGCTTTCTTT
cdr3_aa: CASTLSRGQFYTEAFF
d_call: TRBD1
v_call: TRBV28
clone_size: NA
j_call: TRBJ1-1

cdr3_nt: TGCGCCAGCAGCCCAGGGACCGCCGTCCTTAGGGGCTACACCTTC
cdr3_aa: CASSPGTAVLRGYTF
d_call: NA
v_call: TRBV5-1
clone_size: NA
j_call: TRBJ1-2

cdr3_nt: TGTGCCACCAGCAGAACGCTAGCGATGACCCAGTACTTC
cdr3_aa: CATSRTLAMTQYF
d_call: NA
v_call: TRBV15
clone_size: NA
j_call: TRBJ2-5

cdr3_nt: TGTGCCAGTAGTCGACAGGGGGATCAGCCCCAGCATTTT
cdr3_aa: CASSRQGDQPQHF
d_call: TRBD1
v_call: TRBV19
clone_size: once
j_call: TRBJ1-5

cdr3_nt: TGCGCCAGCAGCCAAGGGGTTTGGTACGAGCAGTACTTC
cdr3_aa: CASSQGVWYEQYF
d_call: NA
v_call: TRBV4-1
clone_size: few
j_call: TRBJ2-7

cdr3_nt: TGTGCCAGCAGCCAAGCGGGAGGAGGCACAGATACGCAGTATTTT
cdr3_aa: CASSQAGGGTDTQYF
d_call: TRBD2
v_call: TRBV7-3
clone_size: NA
j_call: TRBJ2-3

cdr3_nt: TGCGCCAGCACCACCTCCCCCTCCGGGGGGACTGAAGCTTTCTTT
cdr3_aa: CASTTSPSGGTEAFF
d_call: NA
v_call: TRBV5-1
clone_size: NA
j_call: TRBJ1-1

cdr3_nt: TGTGCCACCCCCCGCCCGGGAACAGGCGCCGGGGAGCTGTTTTTT
cdr3_aa: CATPRPGTGAGELFF
d_call: NA
v_call: TRBV7-9
clone_size: NA
j_call: TRBJ2-2

cdr3_nt: TGTGCCAGCACTACAGGGTATGGTGGCTACACCTTC
cdr3_aa: CASTTGYGGYTF
d_call: NA
v_call: TRBV27
clone_size: NA
j_call: TRBJ1-2

cdr3_nt: TGTGCCAGCAGCATTGGACAGGGCCCTGGAAACACCATATATTTT
cdr3_aa: CASSIGQGPGNTIYF
d_call: TRBD1
v_call: TRBV9
clone_size: NA
j_call: TRBJ1-3

cdr3_nt: TGTGCCAGCAGCCAATATGTCGGATACTCCTACAATGAGCAGTTCTTC
cdr3_aa: CASSQYVGYSYNEQFF
d_call: NA
v_call: TRBV16
clone_size: NA
j_call: TRBJ2-1

cdr3_nt: TGTGCCAGCAGTCCCAGGAGCAATAGCAATCAGCCCCAGCATTTT
cdr3_aa: CASSPRSNSNQPQHF
d_call: NA
v_call: TRBV28
clone_size: NA
j_call: TRBJ1-5

cdr3_nt: TGTGCCAGCAGCGCCCCCGGAGATACGCAGTATTTT
cdr3_aa: CASSAPGDTQYF
d_call: NA
v_call: TRBV9
clone_size: NA
j_call: TRBJ2-3

cdr3_nt: TGTGCCAGCAGTTTTGGGGCAGTTCCTATATATAATTCACCCCTCCACTTT
cdr3_aa: CASSFGAVPIYNSPLHF
d_call: NA
v_call: TRBV28
clone_size: NA
j_call: TRBJ1-6

cdr3_nt: TGTGCCACCCTAAGCGGGCAGCATAGCAATCAGCCCCAGCATTTT
cdr3_aa: CATLSGQHSNQPQHF
d_call: NA
v_call: TRBV28
clone_size: NA
j_call: TRBJ1-5

cdr3_nt: TGCGCCAGCAGCCAAGAGGCCCGCAATCAGCCCCAGCATTTT
cdr3_aa: CASSQEARNQPQHF
d_call: NA
v_call: TRBV4-1
clone_size: NA
j_call: TRBJ1-5

cdr3_nt: TGTGCCACCAGCAGAGATCAGGAGACCCTCCACTTT
cdr3_aa: CATSRDQETLHF
d_call: NA
v_call: TRBV15
clone_size: NA
j_call: TRBJ1-6

cdr3_nt: TGTGCCAGCAGTTTTAGCAATCAGCCCCAGCATTTT
cdr3_aa: CASSFSNQPQHF
d_call: NA
v_call: TRBV12-3/TRBV12-4
clone_size: NA
j_call: TRBJ1-5

cdr3_nt: TGTGCCAGCAGCGTTAGAGGGGGAAACACCGGGGAGCTGTTTTTT
cdr3_aa: CASSVRGGNTGELFF
d_call: NA
v_call: TRBV9
clone_size: NA
j_call: TRBJ2-2

cdr3_nt: TGTGCCAGCAGCTTGGGTATCTCCCGCGGCAATCAGCCCCAGCATTTT
cdr3_aa: CASSLGISRGNQPQHF
d_call: NA
v_call: TRBV5-8
clone_size: NA
j_call: TRBJ1-5

cdr3_nt: TGCGCCAGCAGCTTGGGAGGGGCAGCTTTCTTT
cdr3_aa: CASSLGGAAFF
d_call: NA
v_call: TRBV5-1
clone_size: NA
j_call: TRBJ1-1

cdr3_nt: TGTGCCAGCACCCCGACAGCCGCGCGGACCATATATTTT
cdr3_aa: CASTPTAARTIYF
d_call: NA
v_call: TRBV30
clone_size: NA
j_call: TRBJ1-3

cdr3_nt: TGTGCCAGCAGCGGCCGAGGTGGGTTAGGGGACGAGCAGTACTTC
cdr3_aa: CASSGRGGLGDEQYF
d_call: NA
v_call: TRBV9
clone_size: NA
j_call: TRBJ2-7

cdr3_nt: TGTGCCAGCAGTCGACCCGGGACACTTTCCTACGAGCAGTACTTC
cdr3_aa: CASSRPGTLSYEQYF
d_call: NA
v_call: TRBV28
clone_size: NA
j_call: TRBJ2-7

cdr3_nt: TGTGCCAGCAGCTTATCTAAAGGGATGGGCTCACCCCTCCACTTT
cdr3_aa: CASSLSKGMGSPLHF
d_call: NA
v_call: TRBV7-6
clone_size: once
j_call: TRBJ1-6

cdr3_nt: TGTGCCAGTAGTAACCTTGGACAAAGTAGCTATGGCTACACCTTC
cdr3_aa: CASSNLGQSSYGYTF
d_call: NA
v_call: TRBV19
clone_size: NA
j_call: TRBJ1-2

cdr3_nt: TGTGCCAGCAGTTTAGGTCAGCCCCAGCATTTT
cdr3_aa: CASSLGQPQHF
d_call: NA
v_call: TRBV28
clone_size: NA
j_call: TRBJ1-5

cdr3_nt: TGTGCCAGCTCACCACGCGGAGGAGACTATGGCTACACCTTC
cdr3_aa: CASSPRGGDYGYTF
d_call: NA
v_call: TRBV18
clone_size: NA
j_call: TRBJ1-2

cdr3_nt: TGCGCCAGCAGCCAAAATAGCGGGATAACTAGCACAGATACGCAGTATTTT
cdr3_aa: CASSQNSGITSTDTQYF
d_call: TRBD2
v_call: TRBV4-1
clone_size: NA
j_call: TRBJ2-3

cdr3_nt: TGTGCCACCACCGGGACTAGCGTAGACGAGCAGTACTTC
cdr3_aa: CATTGTSVDEQYF
d_call: TRBD2
v_call: TRBV6-5
clone_size: NA
j_call: TRBJ2-7

cdr3_nt: TGTGCCAGCAGCTCCCGGACCCTAGCTAGCACAGATACGCAGTATTTT
cdr3_aa: CASSSRTLASTDTQYF
d_call: NA
v_call: TRBV7-9
clone_size: once
j_call: TRBJ2-3

cdr3_nt: TGTGCCAGCATCCTCGGAATAGTGGCACATGGCTACACCTTC
cdr3_aa: CASILGIVAHGYTF
d_call: NA
v_call: TRBV6-5
clone_size: NA
j_call: TRBJ1-2

cdr3_nt: TGTGCCAGCAGCTCTACTCAGGAGGGCGAGCAGTACTTC
cdr3_aa: CASSSTQEGEQYF
d_call: NA
v_call: TRBV11-3
clone_size: NA
j_call: TRBJ2-7

cdr3_nt: TGTGCCAGCAGTGACGGGGGCTCGAGTCAGCCCCAGCATTTT
cdr3_aa: CASSDGGSSQPQHF
d_call: NA
v_call: TRBV6-1
clone_size: NA
j_call: TRBJ1-5

cdr3_nt: TGTGCCAGCAGCCTTACCGCAGATACGCAGTATTTT
cdr3_aa: CASSLTADTQYF
d_call: NA
v_call: TRBV27
clone_size: once
j_call: TRBJ2-3

cdr3_nt: TGTGCCAGCACTACGGGGACAAGCCCTAACTATGGCTACACCTTC
cdr3_aa: CASTTGTSPNYGYTF
d_call: NA
v_call: TRBV3-1/TRBV3-2
clone_size: NA
j_call: TRBJ1-2

cdr3_nt: TGCGCCAGCAGCGAGGGACAGGGGGTTTCTGAAGCTTTCTTT
cdr3_aa: CASSEGQGVSEAFF
d_call: TRBD1
v_call: TRBV5-1
clone_size: NA
j_call: TRBJ1-1

cdr3_nt: TGCGCCAGCAGCTTGAATAGCGGGATTTTATCAGATACGCAGTATTTT
cdr3_aa: CASSLNSGILSDTQYF
d_call: TRBD2
v_call: TRBV5-1
clone_size: NA
j_call: TRBJ2-3

cdr3_nt: TGTGCCACCAGCACCTCCGTGCTCCAGAAGGGAGAGACCCAGTACTTC
cdr3_aa: CATSTSVLQKGETQYF
d_call: NA
v_call: TRBV15
clone_size: NA
j_call: TRBJ2-5